This T cell receptor beta chain was captured in a study of metastatic and nonmetastatic thyroid tumors. Study in general: Thyroid patients, malignant and benign, had repertoires compared across blood and tumor or nodule tissue. Study-level findings and limits: A significant increase in TCR beta diversity was reportedly seen in malignant thyroid tumors relative to benign nodules, in blood and tumor.

CDR1 and CDR2 from the germline V gene are SGHRS and YFSETQ. This CDR3 region has 16 residues. The V end lost 3 bases, the J end lost 0 bases, and 13 bases lay between the germline ends. This clone was detected many times. Its antigen is unknown. Per the study methods: For papillary thyroid cancer, a distant-metastasis classifier was constructed from CDR3 differences observed across clinicopathological groups. With MiXCR, TCRdb called clones anew from the PCR reads. What appears here as the V and J calls and clone size reflects TCRdb's work, not the paper's. The sample lists about 36,000 clones; less than 25% were seen once. Patients had received no treatment of any kind before thyroid surgery.

Sequencing used blood. The V call is TRBV5-1, the J call TRBJ1-3; D is unclear. The receptor was derived from a female donor with papillary thyroid cancer or a benign thyroid nodule (not recorded which). Some clones in this sample may be carry-over from other donors' samples. CDR3: CASSSDDKISGNTIYF. The DNA for the CDR3 is TGCGCCAGCAGCTCGGACGACAAGATCTCTGGAAACACCATATATTTT. Together with reference TRBV5-1 and TRBJ1-3, the CDR3 gives the full variable domain: KAGVTQTPRYLIKTRGQQVTLSCSPISGHRSVSWYQQTPGQGLQFLFEYFSETQRNKGNFPGRFSGRQFSNSRSEMNVSTLELGDSALYLCASSSDDKISGNTIYFGEGSWLTVV.